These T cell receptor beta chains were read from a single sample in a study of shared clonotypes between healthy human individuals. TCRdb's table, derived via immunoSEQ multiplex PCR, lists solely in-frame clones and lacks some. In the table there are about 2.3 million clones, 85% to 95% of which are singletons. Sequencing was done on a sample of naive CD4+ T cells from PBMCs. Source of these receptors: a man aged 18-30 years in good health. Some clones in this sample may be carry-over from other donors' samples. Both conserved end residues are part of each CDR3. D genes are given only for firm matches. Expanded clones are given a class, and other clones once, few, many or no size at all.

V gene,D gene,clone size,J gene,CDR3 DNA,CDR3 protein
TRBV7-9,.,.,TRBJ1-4,TGTGCCAGCAGCCTTCTAGGTCCACCTAATGAAAAACTGTTTTTT,CASSLLGPPNEKLFF
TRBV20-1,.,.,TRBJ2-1,TGCAGTGCTACGATAGATACTGAGCAGTTCTTC,CSATIDTEQFF
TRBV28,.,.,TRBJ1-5,TGTGCCAGCACCCCTCGGAAGGGTTTGTATCAGCCCCAGCATTTT,CASTPRKGLYQPQHF
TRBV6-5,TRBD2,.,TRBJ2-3,TGTGCCAGCAGTTGGACTAGCGGAGCTAGCACAGATACGCAGTATTTT,CASSWTSGASTDTQYF
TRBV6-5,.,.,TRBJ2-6,TGTGCCAGCAGTTCACCGCGGCCTGGGGCCAACGTCCTGACTTTC,CASSSPRPGANVLTF
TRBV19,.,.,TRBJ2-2,TGTGCCAGTAGTATAGTCGGCAGGACAGTTTATACCGGGGAGCTGTTTTTT,CASSIVGRTVYTGELFF
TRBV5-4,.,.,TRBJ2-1,TGTGCCAGCAGCTTCGGACAGCGGAGCTCCTACAATGAGCAGTTCTTC,CASSFGQRSSYNEQFF
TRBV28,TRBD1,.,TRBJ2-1,TGTGCCAGCAGTCCCCTGGGACAGGGAACCCTTGGCTCCTACAATGAGCAGTTCTTC,CASSPLGQGTLGSYNEQFF
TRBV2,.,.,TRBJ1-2,TGTGCCAGCAGTGATAGTCAGTACTATGGCTACACCTTC,CASSDSQYYGYTF
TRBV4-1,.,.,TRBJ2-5,TGCGCCAGCAGCCAAGGCCCCCTTGAGACCCAGTACTTC,CASSQGPLETQYF
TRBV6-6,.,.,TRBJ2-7,TGTGCCAGCAGTTACCCGACAGGCGCGGGCCGCGAGCAGTACTTC,CASSYPTGAGREQYF
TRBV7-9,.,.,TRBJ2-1,TGTGCCAGCAGCTTGGGGGGCTCCTACAATGAGCAGTTCTTC,CASSLGGSYNEQFF
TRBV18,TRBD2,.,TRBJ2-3,TGTGCCAGCTCACCACCGGGACTAGGGGGGGACCTTTCGCAGTATTTT,CASSPPGLGGDLSQYF
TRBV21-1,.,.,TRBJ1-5,TGTGCCAGCAGCAAAGGTCGGACAGGGGAGAGCAATCAGCCCCAGCATTTT,CASSKGRTGESNQPQHF
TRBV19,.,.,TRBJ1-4,TGTGCCAGTAAAAAGTACGGACAGATTGCAACTAATGAAAAACTGTTTTTT,CASKKYGQIATNEKLFF
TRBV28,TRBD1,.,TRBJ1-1,TGTGCCAGCAGGATGACAGGGGGCCACACTGAAGCTTTCTTT,CASRMTGGHTEAFF
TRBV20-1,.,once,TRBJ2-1,TGCAGTGCTAAGGGATACAATGAGCAGTTCTTC,CSAKGYNEQFF
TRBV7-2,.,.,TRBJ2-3,TGTGCCAGCAGCTCCCGTGGTACAGATACGCAGTATTTT,CASSSRGTDTQYF
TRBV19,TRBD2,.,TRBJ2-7,TGTGCCAGTAGTACAGGGACTAGCGGGGGACATTACGAGCAGTACTTC,CASSTGTSGGHYEQYF
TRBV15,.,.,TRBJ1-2,TGTGCCACCAGCAGAGCGCAGGGAGTACATGGCTACACCTTC,CATSRAQGVHGYTF
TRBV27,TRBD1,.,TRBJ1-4,TGTGCCAGCAGTTTGGACAGGGCAAATGAAAAACTGTTTTTT,CASSLDRANEKLFF
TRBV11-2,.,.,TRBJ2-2,TGTGCCAGCAGCTTATCAGGGGTAGACACCGGGGAGCTGTTTTTT,CASSLSGVDTGELFF
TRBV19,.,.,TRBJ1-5,TGTGCCAGTAGTATGTTGGGCAGGATTAAGGGTCAGCCCCAGCATTTT,CASSMLGRIKGQPQHF
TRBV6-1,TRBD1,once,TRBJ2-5,TGTGCCAGCAGTGATGGGGACAGGGGTGGAAAGACCCAGTACTTC,CASSDGDRGGKTQYF
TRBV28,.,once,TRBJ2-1,TGTGCCAGCAGTTTCTCCACGGGAGTTGCCTACAATGAGCAGTTCTTC,CASSFSTGVAYNEQFF
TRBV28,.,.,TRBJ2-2,TGTGCCAGCAGTTCCCCCGGGACAAAGAACACCGGGGAGCTGTTTTTT,CASSSPGTKNTGELFF
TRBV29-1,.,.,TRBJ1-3,TGCAGCGTTGAGGTCGCGGGTGCCGGAAACACCATATATTTT,CSVEVAGAGNTIYF
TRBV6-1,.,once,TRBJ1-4,TGTGCCAGCAGTGAAGGTACCCAGGCCGGCTATGAAAAACTGTTTTTT,CASSEGTQAGYEKLFF
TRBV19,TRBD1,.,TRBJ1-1,TGTGCCAGTACCAAGGGGGCTGGGAACACTGAAGCTTTCTTT,CASTKGAGNTEAFF
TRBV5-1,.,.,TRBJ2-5,TGCGCCAGCAGCACCGGGCACGAGGGGACCCAGTACTTC,CASSTGHEGTQYF
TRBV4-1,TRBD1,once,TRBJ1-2,TGCGCCAGCAGCCAAACAGGGGCTGGGGGCTACACCTTC,CASSQTGAGGYTF
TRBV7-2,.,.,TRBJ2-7,TGTGCCAGCAGCGCGGTACAGGGCTGGGAGCAGTACTTC,CASSAVQGWEQYF
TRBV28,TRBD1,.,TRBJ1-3,TGTGCCAGCAGTGGGTGGACAGGGTCTTCCGGAAACACCATATATTTT,CASSGWTGSSGNTIYF
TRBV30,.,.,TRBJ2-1,TGTGCCTGGACCTGGGGGAGTCGGTACAATGAGCAGTTCTTC,CAWTWGSRYNEQFF
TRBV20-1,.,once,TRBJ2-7,TGCAGTGCTAGGCAGGATCACGAGCAGTACTTC,CSARQDHEQYF
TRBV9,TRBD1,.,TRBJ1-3,TGTGCCAGCAGCCCTCGACAGGGAGACACCATATATTTT,CASSPRQGDTIYF
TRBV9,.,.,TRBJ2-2,TGTGCCAGCAGCGTAGGCCTTAGCGGGAACACCGGGGAGCTGTTTTTT,CASSVGLSGNTGELFF
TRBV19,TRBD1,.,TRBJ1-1,TGTGCCAGTAAGACAGGGAATAGTAACACTGAAGCTTTCTTT,CASKTGNSNTEAFF
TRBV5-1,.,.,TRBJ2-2,TGCGCCAGCAGCTTGGGTATTAGGGAGGCCGGGGAGCTGTTTTTT,CASSLGIREAGELFF